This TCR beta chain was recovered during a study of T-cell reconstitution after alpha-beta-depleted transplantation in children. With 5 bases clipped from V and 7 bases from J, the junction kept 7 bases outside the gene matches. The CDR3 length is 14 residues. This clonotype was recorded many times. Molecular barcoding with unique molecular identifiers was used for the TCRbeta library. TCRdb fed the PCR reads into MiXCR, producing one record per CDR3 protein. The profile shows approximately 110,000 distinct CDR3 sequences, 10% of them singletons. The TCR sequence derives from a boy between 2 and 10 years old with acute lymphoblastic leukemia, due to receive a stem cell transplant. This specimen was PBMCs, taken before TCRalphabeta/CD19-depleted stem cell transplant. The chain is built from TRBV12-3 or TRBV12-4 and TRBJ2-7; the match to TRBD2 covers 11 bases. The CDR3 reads CASSATASGREQYF. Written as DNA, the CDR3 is TGTGCCAGCAGTGCCACGGCTAGCGGGAGGGAGCAGTACTTC.